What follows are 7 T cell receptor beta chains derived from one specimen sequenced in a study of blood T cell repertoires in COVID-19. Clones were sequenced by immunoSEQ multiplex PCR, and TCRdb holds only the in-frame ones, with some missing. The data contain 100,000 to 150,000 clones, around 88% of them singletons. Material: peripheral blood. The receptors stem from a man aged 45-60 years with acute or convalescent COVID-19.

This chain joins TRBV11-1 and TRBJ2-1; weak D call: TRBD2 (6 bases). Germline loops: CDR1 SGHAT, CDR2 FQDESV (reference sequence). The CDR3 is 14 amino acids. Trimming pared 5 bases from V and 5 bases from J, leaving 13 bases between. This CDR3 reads CASSVRTTDNEQFF. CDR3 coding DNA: TGTGCCAGCAGCGTAAGGACTACCGACAATGAGCAGTTCTTC.

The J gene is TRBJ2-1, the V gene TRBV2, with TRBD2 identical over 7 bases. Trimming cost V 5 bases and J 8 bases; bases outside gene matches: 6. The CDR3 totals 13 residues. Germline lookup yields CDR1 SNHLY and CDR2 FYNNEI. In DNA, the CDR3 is TGTGCCAGCAGTCGGGAGGTTACGGATGAGCAGTTCTTC. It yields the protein CASSREVTDEQFF.

CDR3 coding DNA: TGTGCCAGCAGTCCTAAGGGGACAGGGTGGGAGACCCAGTACTTC. Encoded protein: CASSPKGTGWETQYF. This rearrangement joins TRBV27 to TRBJ2-5; 9 bases match TRBD1. Germline CDR1 and CDR2: MNHEY and SMNVEV (reference sequence). V dropped 5 bases and J dropped 5; count of bases not matched to a gene: 9. This CDR3 region has 15 residues.

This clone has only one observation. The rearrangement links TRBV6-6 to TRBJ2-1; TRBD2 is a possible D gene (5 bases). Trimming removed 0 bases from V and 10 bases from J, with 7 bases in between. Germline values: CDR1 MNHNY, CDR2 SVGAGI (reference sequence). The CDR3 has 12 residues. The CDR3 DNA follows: TGTGCCAGCAGTTACTCGCTAGCCGAGCAGTTCTTC. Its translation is CASSYSLAEQFF.

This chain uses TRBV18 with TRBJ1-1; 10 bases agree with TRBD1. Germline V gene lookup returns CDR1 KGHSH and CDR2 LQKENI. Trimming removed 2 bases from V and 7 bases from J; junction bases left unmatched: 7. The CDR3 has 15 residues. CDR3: CASSPSRQGAFEAFF. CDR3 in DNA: TGTGCCAGCTCACCATCACGACAGGGGGCTTTTGAAGCTTTCTTT. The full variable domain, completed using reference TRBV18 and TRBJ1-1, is NAGVMQNPRHLVRRRGQEARLRCSPMKGHSHVYWYRQLPEEGLKFMVYLQKENIIDESGMPKERFSAEFPKEGPSILRIQQVVRGDSAAYFCASSPSRQGAFEAFFGQGTRLTVV.

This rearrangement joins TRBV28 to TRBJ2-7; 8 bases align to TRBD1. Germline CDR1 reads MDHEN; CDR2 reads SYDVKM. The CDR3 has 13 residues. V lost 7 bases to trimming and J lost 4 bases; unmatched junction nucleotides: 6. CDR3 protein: CASTSGQEYEQYF. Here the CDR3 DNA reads TGTGCCAGCACCTCGGGACAGGAATACGAGCAGTACTTC.

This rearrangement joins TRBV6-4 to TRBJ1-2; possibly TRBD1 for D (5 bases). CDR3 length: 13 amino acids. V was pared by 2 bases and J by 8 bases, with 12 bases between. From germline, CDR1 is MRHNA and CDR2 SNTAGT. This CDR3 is CASSDHPGQGYTF. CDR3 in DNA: TGTGCCAGCAGTGACCATCCCGGACAAGGCTACACCTTC.